Reported below is one TCR beta chain. What it recognizes is unknown. These data are taken from a study of cytomegalovirus exposure and HLA in healthy donors. Regarding the study as a whole: In a later analysis, at a false discovery rate of 0.05, under 20,000 TCR beta sequences were associated with HLA alleles.

Per the germline V gene, CDR1 is SGHTA and CDR2 is FQGNSA. The CDR3 has 15 residues. V was pared by 5 bases and J by 4 bases, with 17 bases between. The PCR was carried out with 60 Vbeta primers and 13 Jbeta primers. The assay was immunoSEQ multiplex PCR, and TCRdb's table has in-frame clones only and misses some. The data hold fewer than 200,000 clones, with around 85% observed a single time. The sample consisted of PBMCs. The rearrangement joins TRBV7-2 to TRBJ1-1, with no clear D. The sequence derives from a human donor in good health. The CDR3 here is CASSHTTLVVTEAFF. Written as DNA, the CDR3 is TGTGCCAGCAGCCACACGACACTGGTGGTCACTGAAGCTTTCTTT.